Below are 27 T cell receptor beta chains sequenced from a single sample in a study of blood T cell repertoires in COVID-19. Sequenced by immunoSEQ multiplex PCR; TCRdb stores in-frame clones only, minus some. The table has around 310,000 clones, 75% to 90% seen once; the top ten hold about 9.5%. The sequenced sample was PBMCs or T cells enriched from blood (not recorded which). Receptors were obtained from a woman aged 40 to 55 who had recovered from COVID-19.

The J gene is TRBJ1-2, the V gene TRBV7-8; 7 bases are a match to TRBD1. This CDR3 has 16 amino acids. Germline lookup yields CDR1 SGHVS and CDR2 FQNEAQ. J lost 2 bases, V lost 3 bases, and 9 bases had no gene match. CDR3 protein: CASSFPRQGPNYGYTF. DNA of the CDR3: TGTGCCAGCAGCTTCCCGCGACAGGGACCAAACTATGGCTACACCTTC. Based on the CDR3 plus reference TRBV7-8 and TRBJ1-2, the full variable domain is GAGVSQSPRYKVAKRGQDVALRCDPISGHVSLFWYQQALGQGPEFLTYFQNEAQLDKSGLPSDRFFAERPEGSVSTLKIQRTQQEDSAVYLCASSFPRQGPNYGYTFGSGTRLTVV.

The chain combines TRBV4-1 with TRBJ2-2; weak D call: TRBD1 (5 bases). The germline V gene has CDR1 MGHRA and CDR2 YSYEKL. V lost 9 bases, J lost 0 bases, and 11 bases lay in between. The CDR3 contains 14 residues. The CDR3 reads CASRTLANTGELFF. In DNA form, the CDR3 reads TGCGCCAGTAGGACATTGGCGAACACCGGGGAGCTGTTTTTT.

In its sample, this clone was seen once. The V gene is TRBV27, the J gene TRBJ2-7; D is possibly TRBD1 (6 bases). Germline V gene data show CDR1 as MNHEY and CDR2 as SMNVEV (reference sequence). The V end was cut by 5 bases, the J end by 2 bases, with 13 bases between. The CDR3 runs to 14 residues. The CDR3 coding sequence is TGTGCCAGCAGTCATGGGACATCAGCCTACGAGCAGTACTTC. The encoded protein is CASSHGTSAYEQYF.

This chain joins TRBV7-9 and TRBJ1-1, with 10 bases fitting TRBD1. J was trimmed by 1 base and V by 3 bases; bases with no gene match: 2. The CDR3 spans 15 residues. Looked up from germline, CDR1 is SEHNR and CDR2 is FQNEAQ (reference sequence). CDR3 sequence (DNA): TGTGCCAGCAGCTTCTGGGACAGGGGGAACACTGAAGCTTTCTTT. It translates to CASSFWDRGNTEAFF. Based on the CDR3 plus reference TRBV7-9 and TRBJ1-1, the full variable domain is DTGVSQNPRHKITKRGQNVTFRCDPISEHNRLYWYRQTLGQGPEFLTYFQNEAQLEKSRLLSDRFSAERPKGSFSTLEIQRTEQGDSAMYLCASSFWDRGNTEAFFGQGTRLTVV.

The V and J genes are TRBV28 and TRBJ2-5, with unresolved D. CDR3 length: 16 residues. V was trimmed by 3 bases and J by 5 bases, leaving 19 bases between them. Germline lookup yields CDR1 MDHEN and CDR2 SYDVKM. The CDR3 spells CASSFPPGIISETQYF. The CDR3 DNA reads as TGTGCCAGCAGTTTCCCGCCGGGTATAATCTCGGAGACCCAGTACTTC. Variable domain in full (rest from reference TRBV28 and TRBJ2-5): DVKVTQSSRYLVKRTGEKVFLECVQDMDHENMFWYRQDPGLGLRLIYFSYDVKMKEKGDIPEGYSVSREKKERFSLILESASTNQTSMYLCASSFPPGIISETQYFGPGTRLLVL.

This chain connects TRBV27 to TRBJ1-2, with D uncertain. Germline CDR1 and CDR2: MNHEY and SMNVEV (reference sequence). The CDR3 has 12 residues. Trimming left V 6 bases short and J 4 bases short, with 9 bases between. CDR3 bases: TGTGCCAGCAGACGAGGCGGCTATGGCTACACCTTC. Translated, it gives CASRRGGYGYTF.

The chain employs TRBV2 and TRBJ1-2; D gene ambiguous. Germline V gene lookup returns CDR1 SNHLY and CDR2 FYNNEI. CDR3 length equals 13 residues. The V end lost 6 bases, the J end lost 8 bases, and 16 bases lay between the germline ends. The CDR3 DNA sequence: TGTGCCAGCAGCGCAGACTCATCCCGGGGCTACACCTTC. This codes for CASSADSSRGYTF.

The CDR3 DNA follows: TGTGCCAGCAGTTACCTCGACGGCCGCGGCGAGCAGTACTTC. Protein sequence: CASSYLDGRGEQYF. The rearrangement uses TRBV28 and TRBJ2-7; D unresolved. The V end was cut by 4 bases, the J end by 6 bases, with 16 bases between. CDR3 size: 14 residues. The germline V gene has CDR1 MDHEN and CDR2 SYDVKM.

This chain joins TRBV27 and TRBJ2-3; 8 bases match TRBD2. V lost 7 bases, J lost 5 bases, and 8 bases stayed unmatched. The CDR3 covers 14 residues. Germline CDR1 reads MNHEY; CDR2 reads SMNVEV (reference sequence). CDR3: CASKEGGGIDTQYF. The CDR3 DNA follows: TGTGCCAGCAAAGAGGGCGGGGGGATAGATACGCAGTATTTT.

V gene TRBV6-5 combines with J gene TRBJ1-5; D not certain. V was pared by 11 bases and J by 5 bases, with 16 bases between. Germline CDR1 and CDR2: MNHEY and SVGAGI. There are 13 residues in the CDR3. The CDR3 sequence: CAARASGDQPQHF. In DNA, the CDR3 is TGTGCCGCCCGGGCCAGCGGGGATCAGCCCCAGCATTTT.

The chain couples TRBV28 to TRBJ2-1, with 7 bases matching TRBD1. After removal of 7 bases from V and 3 bases from J, the junction contained 9 bases not matched to a gene. Germline V gives CDR1 MDHEN, CDR2 SYDVKM. The CDR3 consists of 15 residues. The CDR3 is CASTRRDSYYNEQFF. The CDR3 DNA sequence: TGTGCCAGCACCAGAAGGGACAGCTACTACAATGAGCAGTTCTTC.

This chain connects TRBV6-5 to TRBJ2-7; weak D call: TRBD2 (6 bases). Germline assignment: CDR1 MNHEY and CDR2 SVGAGI. The V and J ends lost 5 bases and 5 bases respectively, with 16 bases between them. This CDR3 is 14 amino acids long. CDR3 nucleotides: TGTGCCAGCAGTCCCAGGTGGGGGGTCGACGAGCAGTACTTC. It encodes CASSPRWGVDEQYF.

The chain employs TRBV4-1 and TRBJ1-4, with D possibly TRBD1 on 6 matching bases. CDR1 is MGHRA, CDR2 YSYEKL, per germline. Trimming pared 0 bases from V and 5 bases from J, leaving 13 bases between. The length of the CDR3 is 16 residues. DNA for the CDR3: TGCGCCAGCAGCCAAGATCAGGGGAGAAGAAATGAAAAACTGTTTTTT. Residues: CASSQDQGRRNEKLFF.

The V call is TRBV27, the J call TRBJ2-7, with D maybe TRBD2 (6 bases). Trimming took off 0 bases at V and 6 bases at J, with 9 bases between the two ends. CDR3 length: 13 residues. Germline-derived CDR1 and CDR2 are MNHEY and SMNVEV (reference sequence). CDR3: CASSLSAGREQYF. The CDR3 DNA is TGTGCCAGCAGTTTATCCGCGGGGCGCGAGCAGTACTTC.

This rearrangement joins TRBV6-5 to TRBJ2-3; 9 positions match TRBD2. This CDR3 contains 16 residues. Per germline, CDR1 MNHEY and CDR2 SVGAGI. With V trimmed by 3 bases and J by 2 bases, 6 bases remained unmatched. The CDR3 region has the DNA TGTGCCAGCAGTTATTCGGGGACTAGCAACACAGATACGCAGTATTTT. Translating gives CASSYSGTSNTDTQYF.

The chain uses TRBV4-3 and TRBJ2-7; 11 nucleotides line up with TRBD1. The CDR3 has 15 residues. J lost 5 bases, V lost 1 base, and 4 bases had no gene match. Germline V gene data show CDR1 as LGHNA and CDR2 as YSLEER. CDR3 DNA: TGCGCCAGCAGCCAAGGCTGGACAGGGGGCGACGAGCAGTACTTC. Translated: CASSQGWTGGDEQYF.

The CDR3 loop is CASSSPRGPGANVLTF. The CDR3 region has the DNA TGTGCCAGCAGTTCCCCCAGGGGACCTGGGGCCAACGTCCTGACTTTC. The rearrangement joins TRBV28 to TRBJ2-6; D may be TRBD1 (6 bases). V was pared by 4 bases and J by 2 bases, with 12 bases between. Germline V gene data show CDR1 as MDHEN and CDR2 as SYDVKM. CDR3 size: 16 residues.

This chain connects TRBV29-1 to TRBJ1-2, with 10 bases lining up with TRBD1. The ends lost 0 bases at V and 6 bases at J; junction bases unmatched: 1. CDR3 size: 13 residues. Per the germline V gene, CDR1 is SQVTM and CDR2 is ANQGSEA. The CDR3 reads CSVEEDRGNGYTF. As DNA, the CDR3 is TGCAGCGTTGAAGAGGACAGGGGGAATGGCTACACCTTC.

The chain couples TRBV28 to TRBJ1-3; tentative D call: TRBD1 (6 bases). V was cut by 6 bases and J by 1 base, with 13 bases left in between. The CDR3 is 15 residues long. The germline V gene encodes CDR1 MDHEN and CDR2 SYDVKM. The DNA of the CDR3 is TGTGCCAGCAGAACGACCAGGGGATCTGGAAACACCATATATTTT. It translates to CASRTTRGSGNTIYF.

This chain links TRBV11-3 with TRBJ2-1, with a weak D call TRBD2 (5 bases). The CDR3 is 13 amino acids. Germline values: CDR1 SGHNT, CDR2 YENEEA. Trimming cost V 5 bases and J 7 bases, with 12 bases left between them. The CDR3, as DNA: TGTGCCAGCAGCAGCGGTCTAAAGAATGAGCAGTTCTTC. Translated: CASSSGLKNEQFF.

The V call is TRBV3-1 (or the pseudogene TRBV3-2), the J call TRBJ2-3; the D gene is possibly TRBD1 (5 bases). The V gene's germline CDR1 is LGHDT and CDR2 YNNKEL (reference sequence). The CDR3 runs to 16 residues. Trimming removed 0 bases from V and 0 bases from J, with 10 bases in between. CDR3 sequence reads: CASSQEYRSSTDTQYF. CDR3 nucleotides: TGTGCCAGCAGCCAAGAATACAGGTCTAGCACAGATACGCAGTATTTT.

The chain is built from TRBV10-1 and TRBJ2-1; 10 bases fit TRBD2. CDR1 and CDR2 from the germline V gene are WNHNN and SYGVQD (reference sequence). This CDR3 is 19 amino acids long. V was clipped by 0 bases and J by 0 bases; unmatched bases: 8. CDR3 region: CASSESISGRPSSYNEQFF. The CDR3 region has the DNA TGCGCCAGCAGTGAGTCGATTAGCGGGAGGCCTAGCTCCTACAATGAGCAGTTCTTC.

The chain recombines TRBV19 with TRBJ2-2; D may be TRBD2 (7 bases). With 6 bases removed from V and 4 bases from J, the gap between germline ends came to 12 bases. This CDR3 comprises 14 residues. Germline V gene sequence: CDR1 LNHDA, CDR2 SQIVND (reference sequence). CDR3: CASRGGHGTGELFF. Here the CDR3 DNA reads TGTGCCAGTAGGGGGGGGCACGGCACCGGGGAGCTGTTTTTT.

The CDR3 protein is CASSSNGLVADTQYF. The CDR3 DNA sequence: TGTGCCAGCAGCTCCAACGGACTAGTGGCAGATACGCAGTATTTT. The chain joins TRBV7-3 to TRBJ2-3; TRBD2 agrees at 7 bases. CDR1 and CDR2 from the germline V gene are SGHTA and FQGTGA. The CDR3 length is 15 residues. V dropped 4 bases and J dropped 4; count of bases not matched to a gene: 8.

This chain connects TRBV4-3 to TRBJ2-7; TRBD2 matches at 7 bases. Germline CDR1 LGHNA, CDR2 YSLEER. Unmatched junction bases numbered 12, after V lost 2 bases and J lost 2 bases. The CDR3 is 17 amino acids. CDR3 sequence (DNA): TGCGCCAGCAGCCAATTCCTTCTAGCGGAAACTACCTACGAGCAGTACTTC. Its protein product is CASSQFLLAETTYEQYF.

The sample holds one count of this clone. The CDR3 coding sequence is TGTGCCAGCAGCCAAGATGATAGGCTAGTCAAGTACTTC. Translating gives CASSQDDRLVKYF. This sequence joins TRBV3-1 (or the pseudogene TRBV3-2) and TRBJ2-7; D unresolved. V was cut by 0 bases and J by 11 bases, with 14 bases left in between. The CDR3 consists of 13 residues. Germline loops: CDR1 LGHDT, CDR2 YNNKEL (reference sequence).

The rearrangement uses TRBV5-1 and TRBJ2-4; 7 bases agree with TRBD2. The germline V gene has CDR1 SGHRS and CDR2 YFSETQ. This CDR3 contains 16 residues. After removal of 4 bases from V and 6 bases from J, the junction contained 13 bases not matched to a gene. CDR3 DNA sequence: TGCGCCAGCAGCCCCCTAGATCCTTGGGAGGGAAACATTCAGTACTTC. The encoded protein is CASSPLDPWEGNIQYF. Drawing the rest from reference TRBV5-1 and TRBJ2-4, the complete variable domain is KAGVTQTPRYLIKTRGQQVTLSCSPISGHRSVSWYQQTPGQGLQFLFEYFSETQRNKGNFPGRFSGRQFSNSRSEMNVSTLELGDSALYLCASSPLDPWEGNIQYFGAGTRLSVL.